This T cell receptor beta chain comes out of a study of T cells after yellow fever vaccination. Whole-study context: Fractions low in cell number were prepared with SMART-Seq v4 Ultra Low Input.

V lost 3 bases, J lost 4 bases, and 8 bases stayed unmatched. The CDR3 extends over 15 amino acids. Germline V CDR1 and CDR2: DFQATT, SNEGSKA (reference sequence). A word on this clonotype: Antigen unknown.

General study results and limits: Primary-vaccination clones mostly resurfaced post-booster (about 95% CD4, more than 85% CD8). The secondary response showed a weaker magnitude and a faster peak, day 5 versus 15.

TCRdb fed the 5' RACE reads into MiXCR, producing one record per CDR3 protein. The table lists some 300,000 distinct CDR3 sequences, about 10% of them singletons. The TCR sequence derives from a man younger than 30 who received the YFV17D yellow fever vaccine. The rearrangement links TRBV20-1 to TRBJ2-2, with TRBD1 matching 7 bases. Material: CD4+ T cells sorted from PBMCs, obtained 5 days after the yellow fever booster vaccination. As DNA, the CDR3 is TGCAGTGCTAGGGACAGGTCTGTAGGCACCGGGGAGCTGTTTTTT. This encodes CSARDRSVGTGELFF.